Sequencing of this T cell receptor beta chain was carried out in a study of T-cell memory formation after mild COVID-19. Study-level information: The two donors had largely donor-specific TCR clusters.

This CDR3 has 12 residues. Germline CDR1 reads LGHDT; CDR2 reads YNNKEL (reference sequence). The V gene lost 7 bases and the J gene lost 3 bases, with 9 bases spanning the gap. Regarding the study as a whole: Contracting clones, day 15 to 85, had balanced CD4/CD8, and later expanders favored CD4+. CD4+ contracting clones were found mainly in CM and EM, and CD8+ ones in EMRA. Still unconfirmed is whether the second-wave clones peaking on day 37 recognized SARS-CoV-2.

TCRdb used MiXCR to reprocess the 5' RACE reads, holding one entry per CDR3 protein. Seen here are around 200,000 distinct CDR3 sequences, 27% observed once, and the top ten hold roughly 10%. With regard to this clonotype: Antigen: not known.

The clonotype was recovered from an adult woman who had mild COVID-19 (a few samples of this study predate the infection). Cell type and time point are not known. This sequence joins TRBV3-1 and TRBJ2-5, with D perhaps matching TRBD2 (6 bases). Sequencing was performed on PBMCs or a T cell subset sorted from them (not recorded which). Written as DNA, the CDR3 is TGTGCCAGCACCCGGACTAAAGAGACCCAGTACTTC. Translation: CASTRTKETQYF.